This entry concerns a single TCR beta chain. Its antigen is unknown. These data originate in a study of cytomegalovirus exposure and HLA in healthy donors. V gave up 4 bases and J gave up 13 bases; unmatched junction bases: 14. Germline V lookup: CDR1 SGHVS, CDR2 FNYEAQ. The CDR3 has 15 amino acids. Study findings and constraints: There were a few CMV-associated chains whose specificity for CMV antigens was confirmed in vitro. Near-uniform donor sequencing depth was presumed by presence/absence analyses. When analyzed later, a missense DCLRE1C variant was found to be linked to TCR beta V- and J-gene trimming. Excluded: some indistinguishable V segments such as TRBV6-2 and TRBV6-3.

The PCR used 60 Vbeta and 13 Jbeta primers. Repertoires were generated with immunoSEQ multiplex PCR, while TCRdb's copy carries only in-frame clones and drops some. The sample has about 130,000 clones; just over 70% are singletons. Material: PBMCs. V and J are TRBV7-6 and TRBJ1-3, with TRBD1 identical over 9 bases. This TCR derives from a woman aged 55 to 70 in good health and CMV-seropositive. For the CDR3, the DNA is TGTGCCAGCAGCTCTACTCCCGGGACAGGGATGGGGATATATTTT. This codes for CASSSTPGTGMGIYF.